This is a list of T cell receptor beta chains from one sample in a study of glioma-infiltrating T cells after dendritic cell vaccination. TCRdb keeps only in-frame clones here, not all; method: immunoSEQ multiplex PCR. Among roughly 56,000 clones listed, roughly 84% were seen once. The input for sequencing was blood, taken after dendritic cell vaccination. These receptors came from a human donor with glioblastoma. Both conserved end residues are part of each CDR3. A D gene is named only where the DNA matches it firmly. Expanded clones get a size class; other rows say once, few or many, or leave the size out.

J gene | D gene | V gene | clone size | CDR3 DNA | CDR3 protein
TRBJ1-6 | TRBD1 | TRBV11-2 | - | TGTGCCAGCAGTCGCTCGGACAGGAGCTCCTATAATTCACCCCTCCACTTT | CASSRSDRSSYNSPLHF
TRBJ2-1 | TRBD2 | TRBV18 | - | TGTGCCAGCTCATCCGGGACTAGCGCGGCAAATGAGCAGTTCTTC | CASSSGTSAANEQFF
TRBJ1-2 | - | TRBV11-2 | - | TGTGCCAGCAGCCCAGGACATGGCTATGGCTACACCTTC | CASSPGHGYGYTF
TRBJ2-1 | - | TRBV5-8 | - | TGTGCCAGCAGCTTCTCTCAGTTCTTC | CASSFSQFF
TRBJ1-2 | TRBD1 | TRBV4-1 | once | TGCGCCAGCAGCCAATTATCGGGACAGGGGATTGGTGGCTACACCTTC | CASSQLSGQGIGGYTF
TRBJ2-5 | - | TRBV19 | - | TGTGCCAGTAGTATAATGGGCCGGGGGGAGACCCAGTACTTC | CASSIMGRGETQYF
TRBJ1-4 | - | TRBV6-5 | - | TGTGCCAGCAGTTACGCAAGGGCGGGTGAAAAACTGTTTTTT | CASSYARAGEKLFF
TRBJ2-1 | - | TRBV14 | - | TGTGCCAGCAGCCAAGCGAGTCTATTAGTCATATCTGAGCAGTTCTTC | CASSQASLLVISEQFF
TRBJ2-7 | TRBD2 | TRBV23-1 | - | TGCGCCAGCAGTCTACTCCTAGCGGGGGATTACTACGAGCAGTACTTC | CASSLLLAGDYYEQYF
TRBJ1-2 | TRBD1 | TRBV18 | - | TGTGCCAGCTCACCCGACAGGGCTAACTATGGCTACACCTTC | CASSPDRANYGYTF
TRBJ2-1 | - | TRBV2 | - | TGTGCCAGCAGTGTTCGGGAACCCAATGAGCAGTTCTTC | CASSVREPNEQFF
TRBJ1-6 | TRBD1 | TRBV11-1 | - | TGTGCCAGCAGCTTAATGACAGGGGCCGTCAATTCACCCCTCCACTTT | CASSLMTGAVNSPLHF
TRBJ2-7 | TRBD1 | TRBV7-8 | - | TGTGCCAGTACCCCCACAGGGGACGAGCAGTACTTC | CASTPTGDEQYF
TRBJ2-5 | TRBD2 | TRBV9 | - | TGTGCCAGCAGCGGTGGTATGGCGGGGGGGTACCAAGAGACCCAGTACTTC | CASSGGMAGGYQETQYF
TRBJ1-1 | TRBD1 | TRBV2 | once | TGTGCCAGCAGCCCCGGGGACTTAACAGGGGGCACGGACACTGAAGCTTTCTTT | CASSPGDLTGGTDTEAFF
TRBJ2-3 | TRBD2 | TRBV11-2 | - | TGTGCCAGCAGCTTGGGGCGGGGGGGAGATACGCAGTATTTT | CASSLGRGGDTQYF
TRBJ2-5 | TRBD2 | TRBV4-2 | once | TGTGCCAGCAGCCGTAGCGGGGGCCAAGAGACCCAGTACTTC | CASSRSGGQETQYF
TRBJ2-7 | - | TRBV7-6 | - | TGTGCCAGCAGCCAGGCCTTGAGCTCCTACGAGCAGTACTTC | CASSQALSSYEQYF
TRBJ2-2 | - | TRBV6-4 | - | TGTGCCAGCAGAGAGATTGCGAACACCGGGGAGCTGTTTTTT | CASREIANTGELFF
TRBJ2-1 | - | TRBV7-6 | - | TGTGCCAGCAGCCCCAAGCCGTCTAGCAATGAGCAGTTCTTC | CASSPKPSSNEQFF
TRBJ1-5 | - | TRBV6-5 | once | TGTGCCAGCAGAGCGACAGGCAATAGCAATCAGCCCCAGCATTTT | CASRATGNSNQPQHF
TRBJ2-5 | TRBD2 | TRBV7-2 | - | TGTGCCAGCACCCAGCGGGGGGGTCCCGAGACCCAGTACTTC | CASTQRGGPETQYF
TRBJ2-3 | - | TRBV21-1 | - | TGTGCCAGCAGCAAATGGGGACTTTCGGATACGCAGTATTTT | CASSKWGLSDTQYF
TRBJ2-3 | TRBD2 | TRBV9 | few | TGTGCCAGCAGCGTAGTCCCCAGCGGGGGGGCCGGCAGCACAGATACGCAGTATTTT | CASSVVPSGGAGSTDTQYF
TRBJ2-3 | - | TRBV9 | - | TGTGCCAGCAGCGGGGTTCTCCCAGGCCAGTATTTT | CASSGVLPGQYF
TRBJ1-6 | TRBD1 | TRBV5-1 | - | TGCGCCAGCAGGCTGCTACCCGGGACAGGGGGCGCTGGGGGAGGTTCACCCCTCCACTTT | CASRLLPGTGGAGGGSPLHF
TRBJ1-5 | - | TRBV30 | - | TGTGCCTGGAGTTCAGGTCTTCGAAATCAGCCCCAGCATTTT | CAWSSGLRNQPQHF
TRBJ1-6 | - | TRBV30 | - | TGTGCCTGGAGGCAGGACTATAATTCACCCCTCCACTTT | CAWRQDYNSPLHF
TRBJ2-5 | TRBD1 | TRBV7-7 | - | TGTGCTAGCAGCTTAGCTGGACAGGGTAACCAAGAGACCCAGTACTTC | CASSLAGQGNQETQYF